This note documents a single T cell receptor (beta chain) sequence. The antigen is unknown. The germline V gene encodes CDR1 SGHAT and CDR2 FQNNGV. V lost 1 base to trimming and J lost 16 bases, with 11 bases between them. There are 11 residues in the CDR3. Repertoires were generated with immunoSEQ multiplex PCR, while TCRdb's copy carries only in-frame clones and drops some. The repertoire holds 130,000 or so clones, with around 92% as singletons. These data belong to a study of T cell responses to AZD1222 COVID-19 vaccine. Study outcomes and limitations: Donor demographics were predominantly white British with a female majority; clonal diversity may be underestimated. Increases in Spike-specific TCR breadth and depth were seen after two AZD1222 doses.

Pooling of second doses given at about 4 or about 12 weeks was done. This sequence originates from an adult who received the AZD1222 COVID-19 vaccine. This chain links TRBV11-2 with TRBJ2-1; D remains ambiguous. Sequences were derived from peripheral blood, sampled 28 days after the second AZD1222 dose. For the CDR3, the DNA is TGTGCCAGCAGCTTAGGGGCTGCGCGCTTCTTC. It specifies CASSLGAARFF.